The 28 T cell receptor beta chains below all came from one sample that was sequenced in a study of molecular identifiers for immune sequencing clone quantification. Each CDR3 protein gets one entry after TCRdb re-called the PCR reads with MiXCR. This table holds a few hundred thousand distinct CDR3 sequences, about a fifth found once. The sequencing input was naive CD8+ T cells from blood, with Jurkat cell RNA spiked in. As to subset: FACS-sorted CD8+CD4-CCR7+CD45RA+ naive T cells. The receptor set was obtained from a human donor in good health. Some libraries in this study had Jurkat cell RNA spiked in.

This clonotype has just one count. This may be a read error, as it is one base from a much larger clone. The V call is TRBV12-3 or TRBV12-4, the J call TRBJ1-4; a possible D gene is TRBD1 (6 bases). This CDR3 spans 15 amino acids. The CDR3 sequence is CASSIRGQSNEKLSF. CDR3 bases: TGTGCCAGCAGTATCCGCGGACAGAGTAATGAAAAACTGTCTTTT.

With respect to this clonotype: This may come from a read error, since a much larger clone is one base off. This chain joins TRBV20-1 and TRBJ1-1; TRBD1 is a possible D gene (6 bases). The CDR3 runs 15 residues. Germline V gene data show CDR1 as DFQATT and CDR2 as SNEGSKA (reference sequence). V lost 4 bases and J lost 3, with 18 bases in between. CDR3 sequence (DNA): TGCAGTGCTAAACCTCATAACAGGGTGTACACTGAAGCTTTCTTT. It codes for CSAKPHNRVYTEAFF.

At least ten counts were recorded for this clonotype. The chain has TRBV12-3 or TRBV12-4 and TRBJ2-3; 7 nucleotides match TRBD1. The CDR3 runs 16 residues. After removal of 5 bases from V and 0 bases from J, the junction contained 8 bases not matched to a gene. In DNA, the CDR3 is TGTGCCAGCAGTCCCCGGGACAGCCCAAGCACAGATACGCAGTATTTT. The encoded protein is CASSPRDSPSTDTQYF.

The chain is built from TRBV20-1 and TRBJ2-1; D unresolved. CDR1 is DFQATT, CDR2 SNEGSKA, per germline (reference sequence). The V gene lost 2 bases and the J gene lost 0 bases, with 11 bases spanning the gap. CDR3 length: 15 residues. In DNA form, the CDR3 reads TGCAGTGCTAGACAGACTGGAAGCTCCTACAATGAGCAGTTCTTC. Translation: CSARQTGSSYNEQFF.

As concerns this clonotype: Sequence at one end of the junction differs from germline and may be a read error. J is TRBJ2-1 and V is TRBV30; unclear D gene. The length of the CDR3 is 12 residues. Germline CDR1 is GTSNPN and CDR2 is SVGIG (reference sequence). The DNA of the CDR3 is TGTGCCTGGAGTGATACAGACAAAGAGCAGTTCTTC. Protein: CAWSDTDKEQFF. Based on the CDR3 plus reference TRBV30 and TRBJ2-1, the full variable domain is SQTIHQWPATLVQPVGSPLSLECTVEGTSNPNLYWYRQAAGRGLQLLFYSVGIGQISSEVPQNLSASRPQDRQFILSSKKLLLSDSGFYLCAWSDTDKEQFFGPGTRLTVL.

The chain is built from TRBV9 and TRBJ2-6; D not resolved. V was clipped by 0 bases and J by 0 bases, with 4 bases between them. Germline CDR1 and CDR2: SGDLS and YYNGEE. The CDR3 contains 15 residues. CDR3: CASSVAYSGANVLTF. The CDR3 region has the DNA TGTGCCAGCAGCGTAGCATACTCTGGGGCCAACGTCCTGACTTTC.

This clonotype came up a few times. The chain links TRBV27 to TRBJ1-2; D remains unclear. With 3 bases removed from V and 0 bases from J, the gap between germline ends came to 8 bases. Germline V gives CDR1 MNHEY, CDR2 SMNVEV (reference sequence). The CDR3 runs 14 residues. Written as DNA, the CDR3 is TGTGCCAGCAGTTTTTTGGGTCCTAACTATGGCTACACCTTC. This codes for CASSFLGPNYGYTF.

About this clonotype itself: A much larger clone differs from this one at a single base, so this may be a read error. The chain is built from TRBV7-2 and TRBJ1-1; TRBD1 agrees at 7 bases. Germline V gene lookup returns CDR1 SGHTA and CDR2 FQGNSA. The CDR3 is 16 residues long. Germline trimming cut 5 bases from V and 1 base from J; bases unmatched to any gene: 10. The CDR3 coding sequence is TGTGCCAGCAGCCTTACAGGGGCGCTCTCGAACACTGAAGCTTTCTTT. This sequence encodes CASSLTGALSNTEAFF.

Of note for this clonotype: A much larger clone differs from this one at a single base, so this may be a read error. The chain joins TRBV29-1 to TRBJ2-7, with TRBD2 identical over 11 bases. The CDR3 totals 13 residues. Germline assignment: CDR1 SQVTM and CDR2 ANQGSEA. This CDR3 is CSVIAGGPRERYF. CDR3 DNA: TGCAGCGTAATAGCGGGAGGGCCGAGGGAGCGGTACTTC.

The genes are TRBV2 and TRBJ2-7; maybe TRBD1 (6 bases). CDR1 is SNHLY and CDR2 is FYNNEI in the germline V gene. V was pared by 6 bases and J by 2 bases, with 17 bases between. The CDR3 runs to 15 residues. The CDR3 here is CASRGSTGFPYEQYF. Written as DNA, the CDR3 is TGTGCCAGCAGGGGGTCAACAGGGTTCCCCTACGAGCAGTACTTC. The full variable domain, with the rest looked up from reference TRBV2 and TRBJ2-7, is EPEVTQTPSHQVTQMGQEVILRCVPISNHLYFYWYRQILGQKVEFLVSFYNNEISEKSEIFDDQFSVERPDGSNFTLKIRSTKLEDSAMYFCASRGSTGFPYEQYFGPGTRLTVT.

This clonotype was picked up many times. The rearrangement links TRBV6-5 to TRBJ1-1; D remains unclear. Trimming took 2 bases from V and 0 from J, leaving 4 bases between them. The CDR3 sequence is 13 residues long. Germline assignment: CDR1 MNHEY and CDR2 SVGAGI. In DNA form, the CDR3 reads TGTGCCAGCAGTTACCGGTTGAACACTGAAGCTTTCTTT. Its translation: CASSYRLNTEAFF.

Turning to this clonotype: A much more abundant neighbour one base away suggests this may be a read error. The rearrangement joins TRBV28 to TRBJ1-5; tentative D call: TRBD1 (5 bases). Germline values: CDR1 MDHEN, CDR2 SYDVKM. CDR3 size: 19 residues. V was shortened by 6 bases and J by 0 bases, with 24 bases between the two germline ends. The CDR3 DNA is TGTGCCAGCAGCATTGGGTCCAGGGCGAGCCCCTATAGCAATCAGCCCCAGCATTTT. It is translated as CASSIGSRASPYSNQPQHF.

Only a few counts were recorded for this clonotype. The chain uses TRBV9 and TRBJ2-5, with 10 bases aligning to TRBD1. This CDR3 has 16 amino acids. Unmatched junction bases numbered 10, after V lost 4 bases and J lost 4 bases. Looked up from germline, CDR1 is SGDLS and CDR2 is YYNGEE. The CDR3 nucleotides read TGTGCCAGCAGCACTACCGGGACAGGGGTGGGAGAGACCCAGTACTTC. Its translation: CASSTTGTGVGETQYF.

This clonotype has only one observation. Being one base from a much bigger clone, this may be a read error. The V call is TRBV6-2 or TRBV6-3, the J call TRBJ2-4, with 9 bases that match TRBD2. Germline V gene data show CDR1 as MNHEY and CDR2 as SVGEGT. This CDR3 region has 15 residues. The CDR3 protein is CASTYSGLARNILYF. CDR3 DNA sequence: TGTGCCAGCACCTACTCCGGACTAGCGCGAAACATTCTGTACTTC.

This clonotype occurred many times. V and J are TRBV6-2 or TRBV6-3 and TRBJ2-1; TRBD1 might be the D (5 bases). The CDR3 loop spans 13 amino acids. The V end was cut by 6 bases, the J end by 3 bases, with 9 bases between. Per the germline V gene, CDR1 is MNHEY and CDR2 is SVGEGT. The DNA of the CDR3 is TGTGCCAGCAGACCCGACAGCTACAATGAGCAGTTCTTC. As protein: CASRPDSYNEQFF.

V is TRBV7-2 and J is TRBJ2-1; 7 bases are shared with TRBD2. In germline, CDR1 is SGHTA, CDR2 FQGNSA. The CDR3 extends over 15 amino acids. Trimming at V came to 4 bases and at J to 2 bases, leaving 5 bases not matched to a gene. The CDR3 region is CASSYGLGPYNEQFF. The CDR3 DNA reads as TGTGCCAGCAGCTACGGACTAGGACCCTACAATGAGCAGTTCTTC.

This clonotype was counted at least ten times. In DNA form, the CDR3 reads TGTGCCAGCATCCCCGGCAGGGGTGTCAGGGCCAACGTCCTGACTTTC. Its translation: CASIPGRGVRANVLTF. This sequence joins TRBV7-9 and TRBJ2-6; D perhaps matches TRBD1 (6 bases). The CDR3 totals 16 residues. The germline V and J ends were trimmed by 7 bases and 5 bases, with 18 bases remaining between them. CDR1 is SEHNR and CDR2 is FQNEAQ in the germline V gene (reference sequence).

On this clonotype: At one end, the junction sequence differs from germline, possibly due to a read error. This chain connects TRBV2 to TRBJ1-1; D gene uncertain. CDR1 SNHLY and CDR2 FYNNEI come from the germline V gene. The CDR3 sequence is 14 residues long. CDR3 sequence (DNA): TGTGCCAACAGTGAACCGGTGATGAACACTGAAGCTTTCTTT. Translating gives CANSEPVMNTEAFF. Filled out from reference TRBV2 and TRBJ1-1, the complete variable domain reads EPEVTQTPSHQVTQMGQEVILRCVPISNHLYFYWYRQILGQKVEFLVSFYNNEISEKSEIFDDQFSVERPDGSNFTLKIRSTKLEDSAMYFCANSEPVMNTEAFFGQGTRLTVV.

Points on this clonotype: A single base separates this from a much larger clone, so it may be a read error. J is TRBJ2-7 and V is TRBV4-3; D ambiguous. The CDR3 contains 13 residues. Germline lookup yields CDR1 LGHNA and CDR2 YSLEER. V lost 3 bases to trimming and J lost 5 bases, with 11 bases between them. CDR3 DNA sequence: TGCGCCAGCAGCCACGATACTGGCCACGAGCAGTACTTC. It is translated as CASSHDTGHEQYF.

This clonotype was seen more than once but under ten times. J is TRBJ2-7 and V is TRBV7-2; TRBD1 agrees at 11 bases. Looked up from germline, CDR1 is SGHTA and CDR2 is FQGNSA. V lost 5 bases and J lost 4; bases outside the gene matches: 7. The CDR3 has 15 amino acids. The CDR3 loop is CASSARDRGSYEQYF. The CDR3, as DNA: TGTGCCAGCAGCGCCCGGGACAGGGGGTCTTACGAGCAGTACTTC.

V is TRBV12-3 or TRBV12-4 and J is TRBJ2-4; D is unresolved. Trimming removed 8 bases from V and 0 bases from J, with 26 bases in between. The CDR3 is 19 residues long. The CDR3 DNA is TGTGCCAGCGGTCACGTAGGCGGAACAGTCCGAGCAGCCAAAAACATTCAGTACTTC. As protein: CASGHVGGTVRAAKNIQYF.

As for this clonotype: A read error may be the cause here, since a much bigger clone is one base away. The chain recombines TRBV30 with TRBJ2-1; a weak D match, TRBD2 (5 bases). This CDR3 comprises 13 residues. V dropped 3 bases and J dropped 8 bases, with 14 bases sitting between them. Looked up from germline, CDR1 is GTSNPN and CDR2 is SVGIG (reference sequence). CDR3 region: CAWRIALYYEQFF. The CDR3 nucleotides read TGTGCCTGGAGGATAGCGCTGTACTATGAGCAGTTCTTC.

This clonotype was counted ten times or more. The chain employs TRBV9 and TRBJ2-3; D not certain. Between the trimmed V and J ends, which lost 3 bases and 2 bases, there was a span of 16 bases. The CDR3 is 16 residues long. Looked up from germline, CDR1 is SGDLS and CDR2 is YYNGEE. The CDR3 DNA follows: TGTGCCAGCAGCGCGCAGAGATACAGCTCCACAGATACGCAGTATTTT. Amino acids: CASSAQRYSSTDTQYF.

This clonotype has just a few counts. This chain joins TRBV7-6 and TRBJ2-2, with 13 bases that match TRBD2. The CDR3 spans 15 residues. Per the germline V gene, CDR1 is SGHVS and CDR2 is FNYEAQ. V lost 5 bases, J lost 6 bases, and 3 bases stayed unmatched. CDR3 protein: CASSPGLAGAGELFF. In DNA form, the CDR3 reads TGTGCCAGCAGCCCCGGACTAGCGGGAGCCGGGGAGCTGTTTTTT. Complete variable domain (other parts from reference TRBV7-6 and TRBJ2-2): GAGVSQSPRYKVTKRGQDVALRCDPISGHVSLYWYRQALGQGPEFLTYFNYEAQQDKSGLPNDRFSAERPEGSISTLTIQRTEQRDSAMYRCASSPGLAGAGELFFGEGSRLTVL.

Only one count was recorded for this clonotype. As the CDR3 is not closed by the conserved phenylalanine or tryptophan, this likely results from a read error. The J gene is TRBJ1-3, the V gene TRBV29-1, with 7 bases fitting TRBD1. From germline, CDR1 is SQVTM and CDR2 ANQGSEA. The V segment lost 6 bases and the J segment 4 bases; nucleotides outside the gene matches: 6. The CDR3 is 13 amino acids. CDR3 residues: CSVVGTDGNTIYL. The CDR3 DNA reads as TGCAGCGTGGTGGGGACAGACGGAAACACCATATATCTT.

Ten or more counts support this clonotype. V and J are TRBV5-4 and TRBJ2-5, with 11 bases that match TRBD1. The V gene end was trimmed by 5 bases and the J gene end by 4 bases; junction bases not matched to a gene: 13. The CDR3 contains 17 residues. CDR1 SGHNT and CDR2 YYREEE come from the germline V gene (reference sequence). This chain's CDR3 is CASSQLDRGLSAETQYF. DNA of the CDR3: TGTGCCAGCAGTCAACTGGACAGGGGGCTGTCTGCAGAGACCCAGTACTTC.

The table lists this clonotype with many counts. The chain carries TRBV28 and TRBJ2-7; 7 bases map to TRBD2. Germline V gene sequence: CDR1 MDHEN, CDR2 SYDVKM. This CDR3 is built from 15 residues. V was pared by 5 bases and J by 2 bases, with 9 bases of the junction left unmatched. The CDR3 region is CASSVSGSGAYEQYF. In DNA form, the CDR3 reads TGTGCCAGCAGTGTCTCCGGGAGCGGGGCCTACGAGCAGTACTTC.

Worth noting for this clonotype: At one end, the junction sequence differs from germline, possibly due to a read error. The chain uses TRBV27 and TRBJ1-1; TRBD1 is a possible D gene (5 bases). The CDR3 length is 17 residues. Germline V gives CDR1 MNHEY, CDR2 SMNVEV (reference sequence). Written as DNA, the CDR3 is TGTGCCAGCAGTTCGACGCTGGGGGGGGTAGTGGACACTGAAGCTTCCTTT. It is translated as CASSSTLGGVVDTEASF.